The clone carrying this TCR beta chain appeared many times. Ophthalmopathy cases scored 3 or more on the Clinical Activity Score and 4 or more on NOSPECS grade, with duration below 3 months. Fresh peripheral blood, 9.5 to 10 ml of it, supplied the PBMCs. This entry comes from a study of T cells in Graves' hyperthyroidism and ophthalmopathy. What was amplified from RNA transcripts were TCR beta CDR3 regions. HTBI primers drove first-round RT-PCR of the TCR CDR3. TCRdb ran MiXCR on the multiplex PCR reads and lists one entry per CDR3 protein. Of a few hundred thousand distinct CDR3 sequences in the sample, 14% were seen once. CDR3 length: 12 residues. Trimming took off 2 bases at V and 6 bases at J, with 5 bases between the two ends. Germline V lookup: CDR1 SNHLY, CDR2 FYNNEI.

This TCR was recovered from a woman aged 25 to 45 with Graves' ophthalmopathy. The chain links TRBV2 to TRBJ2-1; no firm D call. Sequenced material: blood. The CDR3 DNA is TGTGCCAGCAGTGAAATGGTCAATGAGCAGTTCTTC. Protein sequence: CASSEMVNEQFF.